These T cell receptor beta chains were read from a single sample in a study of T cells after yellow fever vaccination. TCRdb ran MiXCR on the 5' RACE reads and lists one entry per CDR3 protein. There are roughly 320,000 distinct CDR3 sequences in the sample; roughly 10% occur only once, and 3% to 3.5% lies in the top ten. The material was CD4+ T cells sorted from PBMCs, obtained 45 days after the yellow fever booster vaccination. The receptors were sampled from a man aged 18 to 29 who received the YFV17D yellow fever vaccine. The CDR3 runs from the conserved cysteine through the conserved F or W. For some rows the clone size is stated as once, few or many, or as a class when expanded; others skip it.

v_gene: TRBV15; j_gene: TRBJ1-6; abundance: few; CDR3aa: CATSRGAAGVSRSPLHF
v_gene: TRBV7-2; j_gene: TRBJ2-7; abundance: .; CDR3aa: CASSSYPGSYEQYF
v_gene: TRBV20-1; j_gene: TRBJ2-4; abundance: few; CDR3aa: CSARLVRGIQYF
v_gene: TRBV6-5; j_gene: TRBJ1-1; abundance: .; CDR3aa: CASSYSNPRPSAAFF
v_gene: TRBV5-1; j_gene: TRBJ2-1; abundance: many; CDR3aa: CASSLEGVTYNEQFF
v_gene: TRBV6-5; j_gene: TRBJ2-3; abundance: few; CDR3aa: CASSSQQGADTQYF
v_gene: TRBV5-1; j_gene: TRBJ1-1; abundance: .; CDR3aa: CASSLLWGNTEAFF
v_gene: TRBV7-2; j_gene: TRBJ2-5; abundance: .; CDR3aa: CASSPGSGSPQETQYF
v_gene: TRBV7-3; j_gene: TRBJ2-3; abundance: few; CDR3aa: CASSLISTGTSGGRDTQYF
v_gene: TRBV28; j_gene: TRBJ2-5; abundance: .; CDR3aa: CAAIGPGYQETQYF
v_gene: TRBV18; j_gene: TRBJ1-1; abundance: few; CDR3aa: CASSPGTGARTEAFF
v_gene: TRBV2; j_gene: TRBJ2-3; abundance: .; CDR3aa: CASSGQGSFGDTQYF
v_gene: TRBV4-3; j_gene: TRBJ2-3; abundance: few; CDR3aa: CASSHGPPRSSGGQLGDTQYF
v_gene: TRBV5-1; j_gene: TRBJ2-5; abundance: .; CDR3aa: CATRTGFQETQYF
v_gene: TRBV3-1; j_gene: TRBJ2-2; abundance: .; CDR3aa: CASSGRDRDTGELFF
v_gene: TRBV6-5; j_gene: TRBJ1-2; abundance: .; CDR3aa: CASSYSVQENYGYTF
v_gene: TRBV29-1; j_gene: TRBJ2-7; abundance: few; CDR3aa: CSVKTANYEQYF
v_gene: TRBV7-8; j_gene: TRBJ2-5; abundance: few; CDR3aa: CASSWGRGVETQYF
v_gene: TRBV5-1; j_gene: TRBJ2-4; abundance: .; CDR3aa: CASSLALAGGPGRKNIQYF
v_gene: TRBV2; j_gene: TRBJ2-5; abundance: .; CDR3aa: CASSIQGAQETQYF
v_gene: TRBV7-9; j_gene: TRBJ1-1; abundance: many; CDR3aa: CASSMDRGLSEAFF
v_gene: TRBV6-1; j_gene: TRBJ1-2; abundance: many; CDR3aa: CASGGTGGYTF